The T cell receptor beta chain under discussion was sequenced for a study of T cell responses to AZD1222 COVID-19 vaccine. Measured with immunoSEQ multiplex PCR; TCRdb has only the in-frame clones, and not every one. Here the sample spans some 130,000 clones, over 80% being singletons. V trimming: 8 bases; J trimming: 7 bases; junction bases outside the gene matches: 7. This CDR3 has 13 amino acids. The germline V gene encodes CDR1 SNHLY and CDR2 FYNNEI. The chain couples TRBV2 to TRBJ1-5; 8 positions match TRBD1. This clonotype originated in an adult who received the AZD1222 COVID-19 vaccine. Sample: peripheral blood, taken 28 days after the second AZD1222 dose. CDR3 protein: CASRLDRAQPQHF. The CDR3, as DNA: TGTGCCAGCCGACTGGACAGGGCACAGCCCCAGCATTTT.